These 13 T cell receptor beta chains originate from one sample sequenced in a study of T cell responses to AZD1222 COVID-19 vaccine. Generated by immunoSEQ multiplex PCR, the TCRdb table keeps only in-frame clones and is missing some. The repertoire holds about 130,000 clones, roughly 89% seen once, with roughly 6% in the top ten. The source material was peripheral blood, sampled on day 0 of AZD1222 vaccination. These receptors all stem from an adult in good health.

This clone has only one observation. The chain joins TRBV6-5 to TRBJ1-1; D is ambiguous. CDR1 is MNHEY, CDR2 SVGAGI, per germline. CDR3 length: 14 amino acids. Trimming removed 6 bases at V and 0 bases at J, with 11 bases between. The CDR3 here is CASSPQMMNTEAFF. In DNA form, the CDR3 reads TGTGCCAGCAGCCCACAGATGATGAACACTGAAGCTTTCTTT.

This clone occurred once. The V and J genes are TRBV27 and TRBJ1-1; 7 nucleotides align to TRBD1. The CDR3 spans 16 residues. The germline CDR1 and CDR2 sequences are MNHEY and SMNVEV (reference sequence). V trimming: 8 bases; J trimming: 4 bases; junction bases outside the gene matches: 16. In DNA, the CDR3 is TGTGCCAGCCGCCAAATACTGACAGGGAGGAGCACTGAAGCTTTCTTT. This sequence encodes CASRQILTGRSTEAFF.

The rearrangement joins TRBV2 to TRBJ2-7; weak D call: TRBD1 (6 bases). The CDR3 is made up of 13 amino acids. V was shortened by 8 bases and J by 6 bases, with 17 bases between the two germline ends. Germline-derived CDR1 and CDR2 are SNHLY and FYNNEI. The CDR3 here is CASLGQILSEQYF. In DNA, the CDR3 is TGTGCCAGCCTTGGACAGATCCTAAGCGAGCAGTACTTC.

V and J are TRBV6-2 or TRBV6-3 and TRBJ2-5, with a weak D call TRBD2 (5 bases). The CDR3 runs to 13 residues. CDR1 MNHEY and CDR2 SVGEGT come from the germline V gene. V lost 6 bases to trimming and J lost 5 bases, with 13 bases between them. As DNA, the CDR3 is TGTGCCAGCAGCCCCGGACTCGTGGAGACCCAGTACTTC. It codes for CASSPGLVETQYF.

This chain joins TRBV6-1 and TRBJ1-6; D gene uncertain. This CDR3 has 12 amino acids. V dropped 2 bases and J dropped 13 bases, with 9 bases sitting between them. Germline assignment: CDR1 MNHNS and CDR2 SASEGT. The CDR3 here is CASSERARPLHF. The CDR3 nucleotides read TGTGCCAGCAGTGAAAGGGCCCGCCCCCTCCACTTT.

The chain couples TRBV7-9 to TRBJ1-2, with 9 bases that match TRBD1. V shed 4 bases, J shed 0 bases, and the junction held 3 bases outside the gene matches. CDR1 SEHNR and CDR2 FQNEAQ come from the germline V gene (reference sequence). CDR3 length equals 15 residues. The CDR3 spells CASSWGDRANYGYTF. The DNA of the CDR3 is TGTGCCAGCAGCTGGGGGGACAGGGCTAACTATGGCTACACCTTC.

The chain combines TRBV11-3 with TRBJ2-7, with TRBD1 matching 9 bases. In germline, CDR1 is SGHNT, CDR2 YENEEA. With V trimmed by 5 bases and J by 8 bases, 10 bases remained unmatched. There are 14 residues in the CDR3. CDR3 residues: CASSPGQGSLKQYF. In DNA form, the CDR3 reads TGTGCCAGCAGCCCGGGACAGGGATCTTTAAAGCAGTACTTC. The complete variable domain, with remaining parts taken from reference TRBV11-3 and TRBJ2-7, reads EAGVVQSPRYKIIEKKQPVAFWCNPISGHNTLYWYLQNLGQGPELLIRYENEEAVDDSQLPKDRFSAERLKGVDSTLKIQPAELGDSAVYLCASSPGQGSLKQYFGPGTRLTVT.

The chain employs TRBV7-2 and TRBJ2-5; 8 bases map to TRBD1. CDR3 size: 14 residues. Germline values: CDR1 SGHTA, CDR2 FQGNSA. Germline trimming cut 4 bases from V and 4 bases from J; bases unmatched to any gene: 5. The CDR3 bases are TGTGCCAGCAGCTCAACAGGGGGTTTAGAGACCCAGTACTTC. Protein sequence: CASSSTGGLETQYF.

The V call is TRBV5-6, the J call TRBJ2-1; TRBD1 aligns across 7 bases. The CDR3 consists of 13 residues. After removal of 4 bases from V and 6 bases from J, the junction contained 4 bases not matched to a gene. Germline-derived CDR1 and CDR2 are SGHDT and YYEEEE. CDR3 residues: CASSPDRANEQFF. The CDR3 coding sequence is TGTGCCAGCAGCCCCGACAGGGCCAATGAGCAGTTCTTC.

The chain recombines TRBV5-8 with TRBJ2-4; D unclear. Trimming removed 6 bases at V and 0 bases at J, with 4 bases between. The CDR3 spans 12 residues. Germline CDR1 is SGHTS and CDR2 is YDEGEE. The CDR3: CASNRAKNIQYF. CDR3 coding DNA: TGTGCCAGCAACAGAGCCAAAAACATTCAGTACTTC.

The chain combines TRBV2 with TRBJ2-2; TRBD2 matches 9 bases. The germline gives CDR1 SNHLY, CDR2 FYNNEI. This CDR3 has 14 amino acids. Trimming took 5 bases from V and 3 from J; bases not matched to a gene: 1. The CDR3 region is CASSLAGDTGELFF. Written as DNA, the CDR3 is TGTGCCAGCAGTTTAGCGGGGGACACCGGGGAGCTGTTTTTT.

The count of this clone is one. The chain carries TRBV24-1 and TRBJ2-1; D uncertain. V was shortened by 4 bases and J by 5 bases, with 5 bases between the two germline ends. CDR1 and CDR2 from the germline V gene are KGHDR and SFDVKD. The length of the CDR3 is 12 residues. CDR3 protein: CATSDLNNEQFF. For the CDR3, the DNA is TGTGCCACCAGTGACTTAAACAATGAGCAGTTCTTC.

The V gene is TRBV19, the J gene TRBJ1-3; D is possibly TRBD1 (6 bases). In germline, CDR1 is LNHDA, CDR2 SQIVND (reference sequence). CDR3 length: 13 residues. Trimming shortened V by 6 bases and J by 2 bases, and 8 bases separated the two germline ends. CDR3 sequence (DNA): TGTGCCAGTAGCCAGGGGCCTGGAAACACCATATATTTT. As protein: CASSQGPGNTIYF.